The present TCR beta chain was sequenced within a study of blood T cells in healthy people across ages. Study-wide results and limits: Greater diversity and more naive CD4+ cells were seen in long-lived donors than in aged donors.

This clonotype was found many times. Antigen unknown. Primed by a sample-barcoded 5' primer and a J-beta primer mix, a second PCR proceeded for about 6 to 11 cycles. TCRdb processed the 5' RACE reads anew with MiXCR; each CDR3 protein has one entry. The sample lists roughly 680,000 distinct CDR3 sequences, roughly 21% seen once, with 3% to 4.5% in the top ten. Sequencing was performed on blood. The TCR originated in a man between 65 and 85 years old in good health.

The DNA of the CDR3 is TGCGCCAGCAGCCAAGGGACTAGCGGGAGCGTCCCCTACGAGCAGTACTTC. Protein: CASSQGTSGSVPYEQYF. The chain combines TRBV4-1 with TRBJ2-7; 13 nucleotides match TRBD2. CDR3 length: 17 amino acids. Germline-derived CDR1 and CDR2 are MGHRA and YSYEKL. Germline trimming cut 1 base from V and 2 bases from J; bases unmatched to any gene: 5.